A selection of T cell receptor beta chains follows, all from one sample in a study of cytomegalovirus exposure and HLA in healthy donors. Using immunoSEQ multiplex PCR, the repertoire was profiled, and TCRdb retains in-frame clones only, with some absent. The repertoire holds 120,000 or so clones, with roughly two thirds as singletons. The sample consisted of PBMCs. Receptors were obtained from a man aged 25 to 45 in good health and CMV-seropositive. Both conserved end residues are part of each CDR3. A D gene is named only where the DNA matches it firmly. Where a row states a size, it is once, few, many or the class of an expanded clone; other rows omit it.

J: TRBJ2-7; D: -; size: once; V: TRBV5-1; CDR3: CASSLGTYEQYF; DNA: TGCGCCAGCAGCTTGGGAACATACGAGCAGTACTTC
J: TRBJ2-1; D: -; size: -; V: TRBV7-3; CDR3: CASSFGGWAGSYNEQFF; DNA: TGTGCCAGCAGCTTTGGGGGGTGGGCTGGCTCCTACAATGAGCAGTTCTTC
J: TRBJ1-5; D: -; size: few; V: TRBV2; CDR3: CASRGANGNQPQHF; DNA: TGTGCCAGCCGTGGGGCAAACGGCAATCAGCCCCAGCATTTT
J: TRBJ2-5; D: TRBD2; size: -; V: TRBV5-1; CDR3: CASSLIAGEETQYF; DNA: TGCGCCAGCAGCTTAATAGCGGGAGAAGAGACCCAGTACTTC
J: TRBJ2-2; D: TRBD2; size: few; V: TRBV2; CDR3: CASSESGRVTGELFF; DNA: TGTGCCAGCAGTGAAAGCGGGAGGGTCACCGGGGAGCTGTTTTTT
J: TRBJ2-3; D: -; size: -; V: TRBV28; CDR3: CASSAHRLYTDTQYF; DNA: TGTGCCAGCAGTGCCCACCGACTATACACAGATACGCAGTATTTT
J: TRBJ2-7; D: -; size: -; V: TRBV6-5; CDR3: CASSPTISGGSEQYF; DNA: TGTGCCAGCAGTCCCACCATTAGTGGGGGCTCCGAGCAGTACTTC
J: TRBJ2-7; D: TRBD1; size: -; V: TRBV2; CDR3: CASSGTGWTYEQYF; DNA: TGTGCCAGCAGTGGGACAGGGTGGACCTACGAGCAGTACTTC
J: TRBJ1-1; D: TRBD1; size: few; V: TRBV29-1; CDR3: CSGGDRGNTEAFF; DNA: TGCAGCGGGGGGGACAGAGGGAACACTGAAGCTTTCTTT
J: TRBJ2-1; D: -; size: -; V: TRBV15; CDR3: CATSRAALAAPYNEQFF; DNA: TGTGCCACCAGCAGAGCTGCATTAGCGGCGCCCTACAATGAGCAGTTCTTC
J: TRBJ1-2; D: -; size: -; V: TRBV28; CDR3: CASSHAAETGRPVYTF; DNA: TGTGCCAGCAGCCACGCTGCCGAGACAGGCCGACCGGTCTACACCTTC
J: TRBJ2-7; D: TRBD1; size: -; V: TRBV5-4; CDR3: CASREVGGFSEQYF; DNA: TGTGCCAGCAGGGAGGTAGGGGGCTTCAGTGAGCAGTACTTC
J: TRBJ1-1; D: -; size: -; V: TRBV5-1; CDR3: CASSPRTQNTEAFF; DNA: TGCGCCAGCAGCCCTAGGACACAAAACACTGAAGCTTTCTTT